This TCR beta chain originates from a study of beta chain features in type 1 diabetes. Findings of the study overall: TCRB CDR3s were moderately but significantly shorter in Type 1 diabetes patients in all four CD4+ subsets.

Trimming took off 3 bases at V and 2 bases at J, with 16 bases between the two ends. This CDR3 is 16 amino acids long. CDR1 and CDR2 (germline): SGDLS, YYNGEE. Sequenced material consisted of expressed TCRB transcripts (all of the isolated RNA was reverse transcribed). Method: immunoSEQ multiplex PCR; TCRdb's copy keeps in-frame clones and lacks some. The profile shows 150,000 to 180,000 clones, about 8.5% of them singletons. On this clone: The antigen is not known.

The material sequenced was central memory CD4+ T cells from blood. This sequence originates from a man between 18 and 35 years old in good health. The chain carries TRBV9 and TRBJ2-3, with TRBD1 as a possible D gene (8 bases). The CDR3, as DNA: TGTGCCAGCAGCGCCAGGACAGGGAGGGACACAGATACGCAGTATTTT. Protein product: CASSARTGRDTDTQYF.